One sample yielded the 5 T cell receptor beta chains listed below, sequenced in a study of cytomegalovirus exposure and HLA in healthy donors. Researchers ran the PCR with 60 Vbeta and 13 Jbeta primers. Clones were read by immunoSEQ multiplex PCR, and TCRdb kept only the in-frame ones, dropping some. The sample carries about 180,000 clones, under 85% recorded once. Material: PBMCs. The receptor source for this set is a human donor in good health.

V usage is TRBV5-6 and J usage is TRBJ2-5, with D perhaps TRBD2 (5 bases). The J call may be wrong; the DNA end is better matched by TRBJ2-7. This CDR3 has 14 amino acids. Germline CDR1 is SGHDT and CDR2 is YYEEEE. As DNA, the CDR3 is TGTGCCAGCAGCTTGGAGGGAGACGATTACGAGCAGTACTTC. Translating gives CASSLEGDDYEQYF.

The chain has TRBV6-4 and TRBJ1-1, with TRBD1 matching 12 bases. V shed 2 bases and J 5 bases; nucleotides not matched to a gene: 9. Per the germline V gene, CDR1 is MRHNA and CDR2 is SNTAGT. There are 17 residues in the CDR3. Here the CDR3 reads CASSDSGTGGLGTEAFF. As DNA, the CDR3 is TGTGCCAGCAGTGACAGTGGGACAGGGGGCTTGGGAACTGAAGCTTTCTTT.

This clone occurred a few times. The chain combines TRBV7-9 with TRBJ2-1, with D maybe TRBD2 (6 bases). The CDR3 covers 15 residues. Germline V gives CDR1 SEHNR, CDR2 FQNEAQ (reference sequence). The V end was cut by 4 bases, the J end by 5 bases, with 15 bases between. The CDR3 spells CASSYGTRGDNEQFF. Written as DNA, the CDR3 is TGTGCCAGCAGCTACGGGACTCGCGGCGACAATGAGCAGTTCTTC.

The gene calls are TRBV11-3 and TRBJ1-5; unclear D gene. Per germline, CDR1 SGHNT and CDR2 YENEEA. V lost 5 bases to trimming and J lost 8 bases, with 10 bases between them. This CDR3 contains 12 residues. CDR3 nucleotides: TGTGCCAGCAGCACTCCGGGAGAGCCCCAGCATTTT. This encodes CASSTPGEPQHF.

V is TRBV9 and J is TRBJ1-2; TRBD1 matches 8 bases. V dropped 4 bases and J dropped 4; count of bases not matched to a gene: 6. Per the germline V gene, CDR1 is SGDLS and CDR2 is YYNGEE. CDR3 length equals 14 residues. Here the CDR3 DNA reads TGTGCCAGCAGCCCCCGGACAGGGACCTATGGCTACACCTTC. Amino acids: CASSPRTGTYGYTF. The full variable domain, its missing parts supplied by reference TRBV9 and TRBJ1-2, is DSGVTQTPKHLITATGQRVTLRCSPRSGDLSVYWYQQSLDQGLQFLIQYYNGEERAKGNILERFSAQQFPDLHSELNLSSLELGDSALYFCASSPRTGTYGYTFGSGTRLTVV.